The 26 T cell receptor beta chains reported below all come from one sample, sequenced in a study of T-cell memory formation after mild COVID-19. TCRdb re-analysed the 5' RACE reads in MiXCR, keeping a single row per CDR3 protein. The data contain just over 300,000 distinct CDR3 sequences, roughly 21% of them singletons. Sequenced sample: PBMCs or a T cell subset sorted from them (not recorded which). These receptors all come from a man between 18 and 35 years old who had mild COVID-19 (a few samples of this study predate the infection). Cell type and time point are not known.

As regards this clonotype: The junction differs from germline at one of its ends, possibly a read error. This chain links TRBV29-1 with TRBJ2-1, with D tentatively TRBD1 (5 bases). This CDR3 comprises 13 residues. CDR1 is SQVTM, CDR2 ANQGSEA, per germline. The DNA for the CDR3 is TGCAGCGCTGAAGTTCAGGGTTACAATGAGCAGTTCTTC. Translating gives CSAEVQGYNEQFF.

This clonotype has just a few counts. The rearrangement uses TRBV4-1 and TRBJ2-7; D unclear. Germline V CDR1 and CDR2: MGHRA, YSYEKL. This CDR3 has 16 amino acids. V lost 0 bases, J lost 1 base, and 13 bases lay in between. The CDR3 is CASSQDGVGISYEQYF. The CDR3 DNA sequence: TGCGCCAGCAGCCAAGATGGGGTGGGAATTTCCTACGAGCAGTACTTC.

The chain links TRBV5-1 to TRBJ1-2, with D possibly being TRBD1 (5 bases). CDR1 SGHRS and CDR2 YFSETQ come from the germline V gene. V gave up 0 bases and J gave up 4 bases, with 16 bases separating them. This CDR3 has 16 amino acids. The CDR3: CASSLEPGRELYGYTF. The CDR3 DNA follows: TGCGCCAGCAGCTTGGAGCCAGGGCGAGAACTCTATGGCTACACCTTC.

Only a few counts were recorded for this clonotype. The genes are TRBV12-3 or TRBV12-4 and TRBJ2-7; TRBD2 aligns across 7 bases. V was clipped by 3 bases and J by 3 bases; unmatched bases: 5. The CDR3 loop spans 14 amino acids. The CDR3 coding sequence is TGTGCCAGCAGTTTTACCCGGGACTACTACGAGCAGTACTTC. The encoded protein is CASSFTRDYYEQYF.

This chain joins TRBV6-6 and TRBJ1-2, with TRBD1 identical over 11 bases. This CDR3 has 17 residues. Germline values: CDR1 MNHNY, CDR2 SVGAGI (reference sequence). V was pared by 5 bases and J by 0 bases, with 8 bases of the junction left unmatched. The CDR3 nucleotides are TGTGCCAGCAGTCCACGGACAGGGGGCGATGCTAACTATGGCTACACCTTC. Translating it yields CASSPRTGGDANYGYTF.

This clonotype was seen a handful of times. The chain links TRBV13 to TRBJ1-1; 8 bases match TRBD1. The germline CDR1 and CDR2 sequences are PRHDT and FYEKMQ (reference sequence). J lost 6 bases, V lost 4 bases, and 1 base had no gene match. There are 12 residues in the CDR3. CDR3 sequence reads: CASSWGQAEAFF. CDR3 nucleotides: TGTGCCAGCAGCTGGGGACAGGCTGAAGCTTTCTTT.

The rearrangement joins TRBV12-3 or TRBV12-4 to TRBJ2-3; no firm D call. The length of the CDR3 is 14 residues. The V gene lost 7 bases and the J gene lost 4 bases, with 15 bases spanning the gap. CDR3 in amino acids: CASTETVGSDTQYF. CDR3 bases: TGTGCCAGCACCGAAACTGTGGGGTCAGATACGCAGTATTTT.

The table lists this clonotype with a few counts. V gene TRBV19 combines with J gene TRBJ1-6; D is perhaps TRBD1 (6 bases). Per germline, CDR1 LNHDA and CDR2 SQIVND (reference sequence). Trimming stripped 8 bases from V and 7 bases from J, with 15 bases between. This CDR3 is built from 14 residues. The CDR3 reads CASVGRGPNSPLHF. CDR3 DNA: TGTGCCAGTGTCGGTCGGGGGCCAAATTCACCCCTCCACTTT.

This clonotype occurred a few times. V usage is TRBV5-1 and J usage is TRBJ2-3; 7 bases agree with TRBD2. V trimming: 3 bases; J trimming: 0 bases; junction bases outside the gene matches: 7. The V gene's germline CDR1 is SGHRS and CDR2 YFSETQ. The CDR3 sequence is 16 residues long. The CDR3 spells CASSSQAGLSTDTQYF. CDR3 sequence (DNA): TGCGCCAGCAGCTCTCAAGCGGGGTTGAGCACAGATACGCAGTATTTT.

In this sample, this clonotype turned up a few times. CDR3 protein: CASAIADEQFF. CDR3 DNA: TGTGCCAGCGCAATTGCGGATGAGCAGTTCTTC. This rearrangement joins TRBV7-9 to TRBJ2-1; D gene uncertain. The CDR3 sequence is 11 residues long. The germline V and J ends were trimmed by 8 bases and 8 bases, with 10 bases remaining between them. CDR1 is SEHNR and CDR2 is FQNEAQ in the germline V gene (reference sequence). Supplemented by reference TRBV7-9 and TRBJ2-1, the full variable domain reads DTGVSQNPRHKITKRGQNVTFRCDPISEHNRLYWYRQTLGQGPEFLTYFQNEAQLEKSRLLSDRFSAERPKGSFSTLEIQRTEQGDSAMYLCASAIADEQFFGPGTRLTVL.

This clonotype was found many times. This sequence joins TRBV7-3 and TRBJ2-6; D gene unclear. V lost 4 bases and J 0 bases, leaving 7 bases between the germline ends. The CDR3 consists of 15 residues. Per the germline V gene, CDR1 is SGHTA and CDR2 is FQGTGA. CDR3 DNA: TGTGCCAGCAGCTCGGGTCTCTCTGGGGCCAACGTCCTGACTTTC. Its translation is CASSSGLSGANVLTF. The complete variable domain, with remaining parts taken from reference TRBV7-3 and TRBJ2-6, reads GAGVSQTPSNKVTEKGKYVELRCDPISGHTALYWYRQSLGQGPEFLIYFQGTGAADDSGLPNDRFFAVRPEGSVSTLKIQRTERGDSAVYLCASSSGLSGANVLTFGAGSRLTVL.

The chain couples TRBV28 to TRBJ2-1; 9 bases match TRBD1. V was clipped by 2 bases and J by 8 bases; unmatched bases: 7. This CDR3 contains 15 residues. The germline CDR1 and CDR2 sequences are MDHEN and SYDVKM. The CDR3 region has the DNA TGTGCCAGCAGTTTACCGGGACAGGGTTTCTATGAGCAGTTCTTC. Amino acid sequence: CASSLPGQGFYEQFF. The full variable domain, rest sourced from reference TRBV28 and TRBJ2-1, is DVKVTQSSRYLVKRTGEKVFLECVQDMDHENMFWYRQDPGLGLRLIYFSYDVKMKEKGDIPEGYSVSREKKERFSLILESASTNQTSMYLCASSLPGQGFYEQFFGPGTRLTVL.

The rearrangement links TRBV6-5 to TRBJ2-5; D remains unclear. In germline, CDR1 is MNHEY, CDR2 SVGAGI. The CDR3 is 15 amino acids. Trimming left V 0 bases short and J 1 base short, with 9 bases between. The CDR3 protein is CASSYSISFQETQYF. CDR3 DNA sequence: TGTGCCAGCAGTTACTCGATCAGCTTCCAAGAGACCCAGTACTTC.

The gene calls are TRBV7-2 and TRBJ2-2; 10 positions match TRBD2. There are 16 residues in the CDR3. Germline-derived CDR1 and CDR2 are SGHTA and FQGNSA. V dropped 6 bases and J dropped 1; count of bases not matched to a gene: 5. In DNA, the CDR3 is TGTGCCAGCAGTTCTAGCGGGGGCCGGAACACCGGGGAGCTGTTTTTT. Protein sequence: CASSSSGGRNTGELFF.

This chain links TRBV5-5 with TRBJ2-7; D might be TRBD1 or TRBD2, each matching 5 bases. CDR1 is SGHKS and CDR2 is YYEKEE in the germline V gene (reference sequence). The V gene lost 6 bases and the J gene lost 0 bases, with 13 bases spanning the gap. CDR3 length: 14 amino acids. CDR3 loop: CASNLGRSSYEQYV. CDR3 nucleotides: TGTGCCAGCAACCTGGGACGGTCCTCCTACGAGCAGTACGTC.

The CDR3 DNA follows: TGTGCCAGCAGTTTGGGCGGCTTCGGCGGGGAGCTGTTTTTT. The encoded protein is CASSLGGFGGELFF. The J gene is TRBJ2-2, the V gene TRBV28; D not certain. The CDR3 loop spans 14 amino acids. Per the germline V gene, CDR1 is MDHEN and CDR2 is SYDVKM. V was shortened by 3 bases and J by 7 bases, with 12 bases between the two germline ends. Combining the CDR3 with reference TRBV28 and TRBJ2-2 gives the whole variable domain DVKVTQSSRYLVKRTGEKVFLECVQDMDHENMFWYRQDPGLGLRLIYFSYDVKMKEKGDIPEGYSVSREKKERFSLILESASTNQTSMYLCASSLGGFGGELFFGEGSRLTVL.

In its sample, this clonotype was seen a few times. V and J are TRBV5-1 and TRBJ2-5; 10 nucleotides align to TRBD2. Unmatched junction bases numbered 4, after V lost 0 bases and J lost 5 bases. The CDR3 extends over 15 amino acids. From germline, CDR1 is SGHRS and CDR2 YFSETQ. The DNA for the CDR3 is TGCGCCAGCAGCTTGGGGAGCGGGGGGGCGGAGACCCAGTACTTC. Protein sequence: CASSLGSGGAETQYF.

The V gene is TRBV28, the J gene TRBJ2-1, with D perhaps matching TRBD1 or TRBD2 (5 bases each). The germline CDR1 and CDR2 sequences are MDHEN and SYDVKM. V lost 3 bases to trimming and J lost 8 bases, with 14 bases between them. The CDR3 is 14 amino acids. In nucleotides, the CDR3 is TGTGCCAGCAGTTTGGGGGACGTGAGGTATGAGCAGTTCTTC. This sequence encodes CASSLGDVRYEQFF.

The rearrangement joins TRBV5-1 to TRBJ1-4, with D perhaps matching TRBD1 (6 bases). Trimming cost V 2 bases and J 8 bases, with 13 bases left between them. Germline V gene data show CDR1 as SGHRS and CDR2 as YFSETQ. This CDR3 has 14 amino acids. CDR3 sequence: CASSFSDRKEKLFF. The CDR3 DNA reads as TGCGCCAGCAGCTTTTCCGACAGGAAGGAAAAACTGTTTTTT.

The chain couples TRBV6-5 to TRBJ1-6, with D maybe TRBD1 (6 bases). V lost 6 bases and J 9 bases, leaving 15 bases between the germline ends. Looked up from germline, CDR1 is MNHEY and CDR2 is SVGAGI. This CDR3 is built from 14 residues. For the CDR3, the DNA is TGTGCCAGCAGGATACAGGGTGGGGGTTCACCCCTCCACTTT. Translation gives CASRIQGGGSPLHF.

This clonotype was detected a few times. The gene calls are TRBV4-1 and TRBJ1-2, with TRBD1 matching over 9 bases. CDR1 is MGHRA, CDR2 YSYEKL, per germline. The CDR3 contains 11 residues. Trimming took 3 bases from V and 13 from J; bases not matched to a gene: 3. As DNA, the CDR3 is TGCGCCAGCAGCCAGACAGGGGGTCGCACCTTC. This encodes CASSQTGGRTF.

The chain has TRBV29-1 and TRBJ1-1, with D uncertain. V shed 6 bases and J shed 3 bases, with 11 bases lying between them. This CDR3 is 12 amino acids long. CDR1 is SQVTM and CDR2 is ANQGSEA in the germline V gene. CDR3 sequence (DNA): TGCAGCGTGTGGGCCAGCCACACTGAAGCTTTCTTT. As protein: CSVWASHTEAFF.

This clonotype has a handful of counts. J is TRBJ2-5 and V is TRBV5-1; possibly TRBD2 for D (6 bases). The germline V gene encodes CDR1 SGHRS and CDR2 YFSETQ. V was trimmed by 4 bases and J by 4 bases, leaving 14 bases between them. This CDR3 contains 14 residues. Here the CDR3 DNA reads TGCGCCAGCAGCCAGTCGGCGGGGAGAGAGACCCAGTACTTC. This sequence encodes CASSQSAGRETQYF.

This clonotype was recorded once. The rearrangement joins TRBV20-1 to TRBJ2-5; possible D gene TRBD2, 6 bases. Trimming shortened V by 5 bases and J by 5 bases, and 18 bases separated the two germline ends. The CDR3 sequence is 14 residues long. Per germline, CDR1 DFQATT and CDR2 SNEGSKA (reference sequence). The CDR3: CSAPYAGIGETQYF. CDR3 nucleotides: TGCAGTGCTCCCTACGCGGGGATCGGGGAGACCCAGTACTTC.

The rearrangement joins TRBV7-3 to TRBJ2-3; 8 bases map to TRBD2. Germline V gives CDR1 SGHTA, CDR2 FQGTGA. V gave up 5 bases and J gave up 6 bases; unmatched junction bases: 10. CDR3 length equals 15 residues. The CDR3 spells CASSLSGGGSDTQYF. As DNA, the CDR3 is TGTGCCAGCAGCCTCAGCGGGGGTGGATCGGATACGCAGTATTTT.

This clonotype was detected a few times. The rearrangement joins TRBV25-1 to TRBJ2-5; a weak D match, TRBD2 (6 bases). The CDR3 has 15 amino acids. Germline V CDR1 and CDR2: MGHDK, SYGVNS. V was clipped by 3 bases and J by 1 base, with 12 bases between them. The DNA of the CDR3 is TGTGCCAGCAGTGAGCCTAGGGACTTCCAAGAGACCCAGTACTTC. This translates into CASSEPRDFQETQYF.